This T cell receptor beta chain was recovered during a study of T cells in Graves' hyperthyroidism and ophthalmopathy. Trimming took 5 bases from V and 12 from J; bases not matched to a gene: 8. The germline V gene encodes CDR1 SEHNR and CDR2 FQNEAQ (reference sequence). The CDR3 is made up of 12 amino acids. TCR beta CDR3 region amplification was performed from RNA transcripts. Primed by the HTBI set, a first-round RT-PCR was run on the TCR CDR3. TCRdb re-derived calls from the multiplex PCR reads in MiXCR, one entry per CDR3 protein. The data contain about 290,000 distinct CDR3 sequences, 13% of them singletons. This clonotype showed up many times. What it recognizes is unknown. Findings of the study overall: Ophthalmopathy onset followed model prediction by a median about six months. Researchers found most expanded thyroid clonotypes above 0.001 in blood as well.

The receptor's source is a woman younger than 45 with Graves' hyperthyroidism that later progressed to Graves' ophthalmopathy. The material sequenced was blood. The rearrangement joins TRBV7-9 to TRBJ1-1, with 8 bases aligning to TRBD1. The CDR3 sequence is CASSPPTGGTFF. As DNA, the CDR3 is TGTGCCAGCAGCCCCCCTACAGGGGGAACTTTCTTT.